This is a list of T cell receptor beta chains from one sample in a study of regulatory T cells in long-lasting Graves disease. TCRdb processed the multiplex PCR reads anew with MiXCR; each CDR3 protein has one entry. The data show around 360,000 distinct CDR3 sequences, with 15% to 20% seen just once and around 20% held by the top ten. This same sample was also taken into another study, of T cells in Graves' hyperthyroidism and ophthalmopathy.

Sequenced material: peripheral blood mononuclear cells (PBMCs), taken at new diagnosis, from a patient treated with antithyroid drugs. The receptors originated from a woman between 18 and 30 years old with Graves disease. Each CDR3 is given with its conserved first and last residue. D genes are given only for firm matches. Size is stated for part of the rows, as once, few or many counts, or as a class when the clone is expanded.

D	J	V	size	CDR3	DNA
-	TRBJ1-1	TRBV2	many	CASNSAAAVNTEAFF	TGTGCCAGCAATTCGGCCGCCGCCGTAAACACTGAAGCTTTCTTT
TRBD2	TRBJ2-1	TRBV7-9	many	CASSSETSGSSYNEQFF	TGTGCCAGCAGCTCCGAGACTAGCGGGAGCTCCTACAATGAGCAGTTCTTC
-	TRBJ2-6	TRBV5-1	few	CAGSLMARSGANVLTF	TGCGCCGGCAGCTTGATGGCGCGCTCTGGGGCCAACGTCCTGACTTTC
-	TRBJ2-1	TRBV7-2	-	CASSLWKVPKQFF	TGTGCCAGCAGCTTATGGAAGGTCCCTAAGCAGTTCTTC
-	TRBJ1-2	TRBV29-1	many	CSAAGIVDYGYTF	TGCAGCGCCGCCGGGATCGTGGACTATGGCTACACCTTC
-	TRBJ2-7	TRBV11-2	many	CASSYSSGSYEQYF	TGTGCCAGCAGTTACTCTTCCGGGTCCTACGAGCAGTACTTC
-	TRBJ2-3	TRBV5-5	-	CASSSEVLRGDTQYF	TGTGCCAGCAGCTCAGAAGTCCTTAGGGGAGATACGCAGTATTTT
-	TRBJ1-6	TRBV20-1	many	CSAVPGADSPLHF	TGCAGTGCTGTACCTGGGGCTGATTCACCCCTCCACTTT
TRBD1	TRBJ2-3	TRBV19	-	CASSIPLARTGFTDTQYF	TGTGCCAGTAGTATCCCTTTAGCGCGGACAGGATTCACAGATACGCAGTATTTT
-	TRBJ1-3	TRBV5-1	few	CASSLPQEGYSGNTIYF	TGCGCCAGCAGCTTGCCTCAGGAGGGATACTCTGGAAACACCATATATTTT
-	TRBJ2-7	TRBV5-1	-	CASSGTGFDEQYF	TGCGCCAGCAGCGGGACGGGGTTCGACGAGCAGTACTTC
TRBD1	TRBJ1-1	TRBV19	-	CASSITGQGNPLGTEAFF	TGTGCCAGTAGTATAACCGGACAGGGGAATCCCTTGGGCACTGAAGCTTTCTTT
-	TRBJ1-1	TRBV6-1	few	CASRERTGEVFF	TGTGCCAGCAGGGAACGGACGGGGGAGGTTTTCTTT
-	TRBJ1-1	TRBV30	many	CAWKDGRNTEAFF	TGTGCCTGGAAGGACGGGAGGAACACTGAAGCTTTCTTT
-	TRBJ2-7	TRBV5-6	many	CASSSNPGHTYEQYF	TGTGCCAGCAGCTCCAACCCCGGGCACACCTACGAGCAGTACTTC
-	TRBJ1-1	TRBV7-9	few	CASSEMDDTEAFF	TGTGCCAGTTCTGAAATGGACGACACTGAAGCTTTCTTT